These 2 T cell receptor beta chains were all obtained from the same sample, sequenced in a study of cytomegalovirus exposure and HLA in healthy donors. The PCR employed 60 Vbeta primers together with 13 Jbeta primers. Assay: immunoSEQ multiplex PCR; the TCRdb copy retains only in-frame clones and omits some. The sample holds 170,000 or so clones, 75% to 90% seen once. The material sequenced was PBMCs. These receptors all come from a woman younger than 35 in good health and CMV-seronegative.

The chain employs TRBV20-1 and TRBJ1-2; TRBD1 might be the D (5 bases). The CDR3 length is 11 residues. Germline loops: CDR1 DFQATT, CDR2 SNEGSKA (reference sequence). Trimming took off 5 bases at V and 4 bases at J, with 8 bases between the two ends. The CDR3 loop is CSAGGSYGYTF. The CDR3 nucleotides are TGCAGTGCTGGGGGGTCCTATGGCTACACCTTC.

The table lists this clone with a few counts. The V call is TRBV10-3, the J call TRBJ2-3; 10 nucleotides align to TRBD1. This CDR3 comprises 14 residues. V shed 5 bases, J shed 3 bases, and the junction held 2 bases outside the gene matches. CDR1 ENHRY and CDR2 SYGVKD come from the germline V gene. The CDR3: CAISRDRGTDTQYF. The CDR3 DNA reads TGTGCCATCAGTCGGGACAGGGGAACAGATACGCAGTATTTT.